The 29 T cell receptor beta chains below come from one sample, sequenced in a study of Graves' ophthalmopathy and Graves' hyperthyroidism. As the template, RNA transcripts were used to amplify TCR beta CDR3 regions. First-round RT-PCR relied on HTBI primers, and a second-round multiplex PCR came next. Each CDR3 protein gets one entry after TCRdb re-called the multiplex PCR reads with MiXCR. There are 400,000 to 450,000 distinct CDR3 sequences in the sample; 20% to 25% occur only once, and roughly 3% lies in the top ten. Sequencing was performed on peripheral blood. The receptors were gathered from a woman between 18 and 29 years old with stable Graves' hyperthyroidism.

The rearrangement uses TRBV6-2 or TRBV6-3 and TRBJ2-7, with 7 bases matching TRBD1. The germline CDR1 and CDR2 sequences are MNHEY and SVGEGT. The CDR3 extends over 15 amino acids. With V trimmed by 3 bases and J by 3 bases, 8 bases remained unmatched. The CDR3 DNA reads as TGTGCCAGCAGTTATACTCGACAGGGAAGCTACGAGCAGTACTTC. This encodes CASSYTRQGSYEQYF.

This clonotype was seen at least ten times. V and J are TRBV20-1 and TRBJ2-7, with 14 bases identical to TRBD2. The germline V gene has CDR1 DFQATT and CDR2 SNEGSKA (reference sequence). The J segment lost 4 bases and the V segment lost 5 bases, leaving 7 bases of the junction unmatched. The CDR3 consists of 15 residues. CDR3 coding DNA: TGCAGTGCTCAACGACTAGCGGGAGGGCCATACGAGCAGTACTTC. This encodes CSAQRLAGGPYEQYF.

This clonotype occurred many times. The chain links TRBV27 to TRBJ1-1; D call uncertain. The CDR3 contains 13 residues. The V end was cut by 3 bases, the J end by 3 bases, with 8 bases between. Germline CDR1 is MNHEY and CDR2 is SMNVEV (reference sequence). The CDR3 region has the DNA TGTGCCAGCAGTTTTGGATATGACACTGAAGCTTTCTTT. This gives the protein CASSFGYDTEAFF.

Ten or more counts support this clonotype. This chain links TRBV27 with TRBJ2-7; the match to TRBD2 covers 10 bases. V shed 1 base and J 2 bases; nucleotides not matched to a gene: 8. The length of the CDR3 is 17 residues. Germline lookup yields CDR1 MNHEY and CDR2 SMNVEV (reference sequence). CDR3 loop: CASSLFGGTSEAYEQYF. The CDR3 region has the DNA TGTGCCAGCAGTTTATTCGGGGGGACTAGCGAAGCCTACGAGCAGTACTTC.

V gene TRBV7-9 combines with J gene TRBJ2-7; 7 bases line up with TRBD1. Unmatched junction bases numbered 3, after V lost 1 base and J lost 3 bases. CDR3 size: 14 residues. Germline lookup yields CDR1 SEHNR and CDR2 FQNEAQ (reference sequence). CDR3 DNA: TGTGCCAGCAGCTTAGACTGGGACAGCTACGAGCAGTACTTC. The encoded protein is CASSLDWDSYEQYF.

This clonotype was seen many times. V usage is TRBV7-2 and J usage is TRBJ2-5; a possible D gene is TRBD2 (6 bases). Germline-derived CDR1 and CDR2 are SGHTA and FQGNSA. With 5 bases removed from V and 5 bases from J, the gap between germline ends came to 21 bases. The CDR3 is 16 residues long. The CDR3 nucleotides are TGTGCCAGCAGCCCTCGGGGGAAAAGAGGGATGGAGACCCAGTACTTC. Its translation is CASSPRGKRGMETQYF. Based on the CDR3 plus reference TRBV7-2 and TRBJ2-5, the full variable domain is GAGVSQSPSNKVTEKGKDVELRCDPISGHTALYWYRQSLGQGLEFLIYFQGNSAPDKSGLPSDRFSAERTGGSVSTLTIQRTQQEDSAVYLCASSPRGKRGMETQYFGPGTRLLVL.

V and J are TRBV28 and TRBJ1-2; possible D gene TRBD1, 5 bases. The germline V and J ends were trimmed by 6 bases and 7 bases, with 15 bases remaining between them. From germline, CDR1 is MDHEN and CDR2 SYDVKM. CDR3 length: 13 residues. The CDR3 loop is CASSPGGFSGYTF. In DNA, the CDR3 is TGTGCCAGCAGCCCCGGGGGGTTCTCTGGCTACACCTTC.

The V and J genes are TRBV12-3 or TRBV12-4 and TRBJ2-7; D is unclear. The CDR3 contains 14 residues. The V gene lost 6 bases and the J gene lost 2 bases, with 14 bases spanning the gap. CDR3 protein: CASSSKGGAYEQYF. The CDR3 DNA reads TGTGCCAGCAGCTCTAAGGGCGGTGCCTACGAGCAGTACTTC.

This clonotype occurred many times. The chain links TRBV30 to TRBJ1-5, with no clear D. Per the germline V gene, CDR1 is GTSNPN and CDR2 is SVGIG (reference sequence). With 2 bases removed from V and 2 bases from J, the gap between germline ends came to 7 bases. The CDR3 is 13 residues long. The CDR3 DNA reads as TGTGCCTGGAGTATCAAGGGCAATCAGCCCCAGCATTTT. Translation: CAWSIKGNQPQHF.

This clonotype was observed many times. The CDR3 sequence is CASSLGVAGGQETQYF. CDR3 nucleotides: TGTGCCAGCAGCTTAGGTGTAGCGGGAGGTCAGGAGACCCAGTACTTC. V gene TRBV7-2 combines with J gene TRBJ2-5, with 10 bases that match TRBD2. V trimming: 1 base; J trimming: 5 bases; junction bases outside the gene matches: 7. The CDR3 totals 16 residues. CDR1 and CDR2 (germline): SGHTA, FQGNSA.

There are a few counts of this clonotype. The chain employs TRBV12-3 or TRBV12-4 and TRBJ1-1; D is uncertain. V was shortened by 2 bases and J by 6 bases, with 10 bases between the two germline ends. There are 13 residues in the CDR3. CDR3 sequence: CASSLFLGPEAFF. The CDR3 DNA sequence: TGTGCCAGCAGTTTATTCCTGGGCCCTGAAGCTTTCTTT.

The V call is TRBV28, the J call TRBJ1-1, with D hard to call. The CDR3 spans 13 residues. CDR1 is MDHEN, CDR2 SYDVKM, per germline. Between the trimmed V and J ends, which lost 2 bases and 4 bases, there was a span of 8 bases. The CDR3 spells CASSLRLFTEAFF. The CDR3 bases are TGTGCCAGCAGTTTAAGGTTGTTCACTGAAGCTTTCTTT.

This clonotype was recorded only once. The V call is TRBV6-5, the J call TRBJ1-2; D gene ambiguous. The CDR3 is made up of 13 amino acids. The germline V gene has CDR1 MNHEY and CDR2 SVGAGI. The V end lost 4 bases, the J end lost 5 bases, and 11 bases lay between the germline ends. As DNA, the CDR3 is TGTGCCAGCAGTTTAGGGAGGCAGTATGGCTACACCTTC. Amino acid sequence: CASSLGRQYGYTF.

This clonotype was observed at least ten times. V gene TRBV28 combines with J gene TRBJ2-2; tentatively, D is TRBD1 or TRBD2 (5 bases each). This CDR3 is built from 15 residues. Germline assignment: CDR1 MDHEN and CDR2 SYDVKM. V lost 6 bases and J lost 6, with 17 bases in between. In DNA, the CDR3 is TGTGCCAGCAGCCTCTTCAGGGACCGGTCCGGGGAGCTGTTTTTT. Translating gives CASSLFRDRSGELFF.

This clonotype was detected ten times or more. The gene calls are TRBV7-9 and TRBJ2-7; 7 bases map to TRBD2. The ends lost 3 bases at V and 6 bases at J; junction bases unmatched: 2. The CDR3 has 12 residues. Germline lookup yields CDR1 SEHNR and CDR2 FQNEAQ (reference sequence). DNA of the CDR3: TGTGCCAGCAGCTTTTGGGGGGGCGAGCAGTACTTC. It encodes CASSFWGGEQYF.

This clonotype was counted ten times or more. The rearrangement uses TRBV6-5 and TRBJ2-7, with 7 nucleotides matching TRBD2. With 0 bases clipped from V and 3 bases from J, the junction kept 5 bases outside the gene matches. CDR1 MNHEY and CDR2 SVGAGI come from the germline V gene. The CDR3 loop spans 15 amino acids. The CDR3 loop reads CASSYSGTKGYEQYF. The CDR3 nucleotides are TGTGCCAGCAGTTACTCCGGGACTAAGGGCTACGAGCAGTACTTC.

As concerns this clonotype: A much larger clone is a single base away; this may be a read error. This chain joins TRBV20-1 and TRBJ2-7; 13 nucleotides match TRBD2. The V gene end was trimmed by 5 bases and the J gene end by 7 bases; junction bases not matched to a gene: 8. This CDR3 is 14 amino acids long. Germline V CDR1 and CDR2: DFQATT, SNEGSKA (reference sequence). CDR3 nucleotides: TGCAGTGCTCGCGGACTAGCGGGAGATAAAGAGCAGTACTTC. It is translated as CSARGLAGDKEQYF.

The genes are TRBV12-3 or TRBV12-4 and TRBJ2-5; D gene uncertain. The CDR3 is made up of 11 amino acids. Trimming shortened V by 6 bases and J by 10 bases, and 12 bases separated the two germline ends. CDR3 region: CASRNRRDQYF. CDR3 nucleotides: TGTGCCAGCAGGAACCGACGAGACCAGTACTTC.

With regard to this clonotype: The limits of the CDR3 on the DNA are not certain, so only TCRdb's listed CDR3 is given. The CDR3 loop is CASSQDWGAGANVLAF. The genes are TRBV4-1 and TRBJ2-6. Germline-derived CDR1 and CDR2 are MGHRA and YSYEKL. 16 amino acids form the CDR3, both terminal residues included.

CDR3: CASSLGGLAGGWQYF. The CDR3 DNA follows: TGTGCCAGCAGCTTAGGGGGACTAGCGGGAGGATGGCAGTACTTC. V gene TRBV7-2 combines with J gene TRBJ2-7; 15 bases are a match to TRBD2. The germline V gene encodes CDR1 SGHTA and CDR2 FQGNSA. With 1 base clipped from V and 9 bases from J, the junction kept 4 bases outside the gene matches. The CDR3 spans 15 residues. Drawing the rest from reference TRBV7-2 and TRBJ2-7, the complete variable domain is GAGVSQSPSNKVTEKGKDVELRCDPISGHTALYWYRQSLGQGLEFLIYFQGNSAPDKSGLPSDRFSAERTGGSVSTLTIQRTQQEDSAVYLCASSLGGLAGGWQYFGPGTRLTVT.

This clonotype was recorded at least ten times. V gene TRBV11-2 combines with J gene TRBJ2-5; 7 nucleotides line up with TRBD1. CDR1 SGHAT and CDR2 FQNNGV come from the germline V gene. The CDR3 contains 17 residues. The V gene end was trimmed by 0 bases and the J gene end by 0 bases; junction bases not matched to a gene: 7. DNA for the CDR3: TGTGCCAGCAGCTTAGATGGGGGCCAGGGGGACCAAGAGACCCAGTACTTC. Residues: CASSLDGGQGDQETQYF.

This clonotype was detected many times. V gene TRBV28 combines with J gene TRBJ1-2; possibly TRBD1 for D (5 bases). Germline CDR1 and CDR2: MDHEN and SYDVKM. The CDR3 runs 14 residues. V lost 4 bases and J lost 2, with 11 bases in between. The CDR3 sequence: CASSSLGGNYGYTF. The CDR3 nucleotides read TGTGCCAGCAGTTCCCTGGGGGGGAACTATGGCTACACCTTC.

This clonotype was observed a few times. This may come from a read error, since a much larger clone is one base off. The rearrangement joins TRBV6-2 or TRBV6-3 to TRBJ1-5; 8 positions match TRBD1. This CDR3 has 15 amino acids. V shed 5 bases, J shed 9 bases, and the junction held 12 bases outside the gene matches. Germline CDR1 reads MNHEY; CDR2 reads SVGEGT. The DNA of the CDR3 is TGTGCCAGCAGTCCGGACAGGGCCTTCGTTAGGCCCCAGCATTTT. This encodes CASSPDRAFVRPQHF.

This clonotype was seen many times. V is TRBV11-1 and J is TRBJ1-1, with 7 bases identical to TRBD1. Per germline, CDR1 SGHAT and CDR2 FQDESV (reference sequence). V lost 5 bases to trimming and J lost 4 bases; unmatched junction nucleotides: 7. The CDR3 covers 14 residues. CDR3 sequence: CASSPGQRSTEAFF. The CDR3 nucleotides read TGTGCCAGCAGCCCGGGACAGAGAAGCACTGAAGCTTTCTTT.

This clonotype was recorded at least ten times. The chain uses TRBV30 and TRBJ1-1, with D possibly matching TRBD1 (5 bases). The germline V gene has CDR1 GTSNPN and CDR2 SVGIG (reference sequence). The CDR3 totals 13 residues. The V and J ends lost 3 bases and 5 bases respectively, with 13 bases between them. The CDR3 sequence: CAWSGGGGTEAFF. As DNA, the CDR3 is TGTGCCTGGAGCGGCGGGGGGGGGACTGAAGCTTTCTTT.

Many counts were recorded for this clonotype. V usage is TRBV11-2 and J usage is TRBJ1-1; 9 bases line up with TRBD1. Germline lookup yields CDR1 SGHAT and CDR2 FQNNGV. V dropped 5 bases and J dropped 4; count of bases not matched to a gene: 8. This CDR3 region has 15 residues. Here the CDR3 reads CASSTGTGYGTEAFF. CDR3 DNA: TGTGCCAGCAGCACCGGGACAGGGTACGGCACTGAAGCTTTCTTT.

This clonotype was counted many times. The chain uses TRBV2 and TRBJ1-1; D uncertain. CDR3 length: 13 amino acids. The V gene lost 8 bases and the J gene lost 9 bases, with 19 bases spanning the gap. Germline V lookup: CDR1 SNHLY, CDR2 FYNNEI. The CDR3 is CASGFKKFEQAFF. The CDR3 DNA follows: TGTGCCAGCGGATTTAAGAAGTTCGAACAAGCTTTCTTT.

This clonotype was seen ten or more times. The rearrangement uses TRBV27 and TRBJ1-6; no definite D call. The CDR3 totals 13 residues. The ends were cut back, 3 bases at V and 9 bases at J, with 9 bases in the middle. From germline, CDR1 is MNHEY and CDR2 SMNVEV (reference sequence). Here the CDR3 DNA reads TGTGCCAGCAGTTTGGTCTTTTTTTCACCCCTCCACTTT. Residues: CASSLVFFSPLHF.

This clonotype was seen at least ten times. The chain uses TRBV13 and TRBJ2-5, with D hard to call. There are 16 residues in the CDR3. V lost 2 bases and J 0 bases, leaving 13 bases between the germline ends. Looked up from germline, CDR1 is PRHDT and CDR2 is FYEKMQ (reference sequence). This CDR3 is CASSLILTRHQETQYF. Written as DNA, the CDR3 is TGTGCCAGCAGCTTAATTTTGACACGCCACCAAGAGACCCAGTACTTC.